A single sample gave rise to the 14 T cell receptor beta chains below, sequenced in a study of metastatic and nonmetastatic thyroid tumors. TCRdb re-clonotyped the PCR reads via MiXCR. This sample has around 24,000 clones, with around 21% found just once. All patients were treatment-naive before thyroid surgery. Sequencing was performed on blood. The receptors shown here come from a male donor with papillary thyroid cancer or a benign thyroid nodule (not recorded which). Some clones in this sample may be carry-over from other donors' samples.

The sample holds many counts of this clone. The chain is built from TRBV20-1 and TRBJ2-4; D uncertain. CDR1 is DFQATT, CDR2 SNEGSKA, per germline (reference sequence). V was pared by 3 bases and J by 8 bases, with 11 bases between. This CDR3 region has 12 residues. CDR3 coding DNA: TGCAGTGCTAGGGGCAGCCTCCACATTCAGTACTTC. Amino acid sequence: CSARGSLHIQYF.

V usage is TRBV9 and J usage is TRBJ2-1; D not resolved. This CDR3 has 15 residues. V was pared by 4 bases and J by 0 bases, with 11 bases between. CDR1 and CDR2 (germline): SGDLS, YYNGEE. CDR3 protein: CASSSSGVSYNEQFF. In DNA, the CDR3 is TGTGCCAGCAGCTCCTCTGGAGTCTCCTACAATGAGCAGTTCTTC.

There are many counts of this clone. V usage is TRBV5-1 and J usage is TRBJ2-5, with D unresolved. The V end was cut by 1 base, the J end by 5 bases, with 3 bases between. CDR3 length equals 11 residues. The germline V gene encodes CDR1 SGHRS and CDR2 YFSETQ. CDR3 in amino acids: CASSLIETQYF. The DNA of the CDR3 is TGCGCCAGCAGCTTGATCGAGACCCAGTACTTC. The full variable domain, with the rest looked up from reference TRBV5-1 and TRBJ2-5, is KAGVTQTPRYLIKTRGQQVTLSCSPISGHRSVSWYQQTPGQGLQFLFEYFSETQRNKGNFPGRFSGRQFSNSRSEMNVSTLELGDSALYLCASSLIETQYFGPGTRLLVL.

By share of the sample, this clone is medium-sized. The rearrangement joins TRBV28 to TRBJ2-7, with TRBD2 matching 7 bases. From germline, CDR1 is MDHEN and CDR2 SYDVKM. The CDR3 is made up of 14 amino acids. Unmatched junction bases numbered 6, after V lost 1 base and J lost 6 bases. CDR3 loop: CASSLLWEGREQYF. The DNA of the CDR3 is TGTGCCAGCAGTTTATTGTGGGAGGGCCGCGAGCAGTACTTC.

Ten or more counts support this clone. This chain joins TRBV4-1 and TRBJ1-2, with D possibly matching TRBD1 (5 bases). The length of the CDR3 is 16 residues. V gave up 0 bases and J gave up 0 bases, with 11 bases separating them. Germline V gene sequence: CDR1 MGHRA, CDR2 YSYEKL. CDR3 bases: TGCGCCAGCAGCCAAGATGGCGGGGGGACTAACTATGGCTACACCTTC. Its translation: CASSQDGGGTNYGYTF.

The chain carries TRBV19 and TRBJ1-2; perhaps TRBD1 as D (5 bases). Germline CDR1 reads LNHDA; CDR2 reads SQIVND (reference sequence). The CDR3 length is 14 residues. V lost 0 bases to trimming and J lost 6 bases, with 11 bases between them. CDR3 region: CASSIDRARDGYTF. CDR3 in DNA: TGTGCCAGTAGTATAGACAGGGCAAGGGATGGCTACACCTTC.

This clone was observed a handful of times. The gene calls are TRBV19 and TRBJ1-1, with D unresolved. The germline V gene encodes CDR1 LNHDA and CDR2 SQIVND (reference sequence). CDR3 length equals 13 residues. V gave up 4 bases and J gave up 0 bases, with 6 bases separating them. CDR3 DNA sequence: TGTGCCAGTAGTAACACCCTGAACACTGAAGCTTTCTTT. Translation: CASSNTLNTEAFF. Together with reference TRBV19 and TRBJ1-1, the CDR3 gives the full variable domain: DGGITQSPKYLFRKEGQNVTLSCEQNLNHDAMYWYRQDPGQGLRLIYYSQIVNDFQKGDIAEGYSVSREKKESFPLTVTSAQKNPTAFYLCASSNTLNTEAFFGQGTRLTVV.

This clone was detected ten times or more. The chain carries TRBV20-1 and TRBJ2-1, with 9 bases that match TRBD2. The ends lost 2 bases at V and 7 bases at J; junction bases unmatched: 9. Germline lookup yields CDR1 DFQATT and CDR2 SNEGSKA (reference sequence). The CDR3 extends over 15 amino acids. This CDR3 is CSARLAGLFSNEQFF. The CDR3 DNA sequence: TGCAGTGCTAGACTAGCGGGATTGTTTAGTAATGAGCAGTTCTTC.

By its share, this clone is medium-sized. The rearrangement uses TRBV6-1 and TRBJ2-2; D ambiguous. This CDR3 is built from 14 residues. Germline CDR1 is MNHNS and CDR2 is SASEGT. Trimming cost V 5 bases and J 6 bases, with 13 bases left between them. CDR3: CASSPTPGPGELFF. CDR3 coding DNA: TGTGCCAGCAGTCCCACGCCAGGACCCGGGGAGCTGTTTTTT.

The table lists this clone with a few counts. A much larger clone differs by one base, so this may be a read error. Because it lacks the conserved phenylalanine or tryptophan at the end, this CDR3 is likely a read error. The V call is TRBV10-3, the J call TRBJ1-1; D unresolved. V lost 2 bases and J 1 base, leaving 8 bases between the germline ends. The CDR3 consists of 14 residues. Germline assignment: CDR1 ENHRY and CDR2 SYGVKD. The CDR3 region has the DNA TGTGCCATCAGTGAGCCCTCTAAGAACACTGAAGCTTTCCTT. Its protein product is CAISEPSKNTEAFL.

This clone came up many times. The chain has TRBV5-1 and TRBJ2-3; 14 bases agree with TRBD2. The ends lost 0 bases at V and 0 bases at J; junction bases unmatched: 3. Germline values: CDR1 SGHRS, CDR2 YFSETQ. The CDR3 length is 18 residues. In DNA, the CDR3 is TGCGCCAGCAGCTTGGGACTAGCGGGAGGGCCGAGCACAGATACGCAGTATTTT. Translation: CASSLGLAGGPSTDTQYF. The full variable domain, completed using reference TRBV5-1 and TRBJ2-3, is KAGVTQTPRYLIKTRGQQVTLSCSPISGHRSVSWYQQTPGQGLQFLFEYFSETQRNKGNFPGRFSGRQFSNSRSEMNVSTLELGDSALYLCASSLGLAGGPSTDTQYFGPGTRLTVL.

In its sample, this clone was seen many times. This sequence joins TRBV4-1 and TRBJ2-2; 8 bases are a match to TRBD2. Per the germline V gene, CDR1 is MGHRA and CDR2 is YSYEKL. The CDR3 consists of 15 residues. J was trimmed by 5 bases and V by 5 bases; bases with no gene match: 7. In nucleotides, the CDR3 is TGCGCCAGCAGCGAGACTAGCGTGTCAACCGGGGAGCTGTTTTTT. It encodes CASSETSVSTGELFF.

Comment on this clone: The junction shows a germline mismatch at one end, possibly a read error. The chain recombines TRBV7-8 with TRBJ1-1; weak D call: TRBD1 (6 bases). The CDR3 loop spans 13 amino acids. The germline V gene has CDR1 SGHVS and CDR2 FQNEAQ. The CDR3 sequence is CVSSSQGGTEALF. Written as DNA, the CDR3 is TGTGTCAGCAGCTCACAGGGAGGGACTGAAGCTTTATTT.

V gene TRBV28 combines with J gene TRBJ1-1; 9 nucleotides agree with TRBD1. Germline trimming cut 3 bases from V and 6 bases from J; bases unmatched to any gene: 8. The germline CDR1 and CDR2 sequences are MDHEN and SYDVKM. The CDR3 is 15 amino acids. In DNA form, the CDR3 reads TGTGCCAGCAGTTTCCTTGACAGGGGGATGTCTGAAGCTTTCTTT. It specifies CASSFLDRGMSEAFF.